This entry lists 5 T cell receptor beta chains sequenced from one sample in a study of CD8+CD57+ T cells in acquired aplastic anemia. Patients included in sequencing had previously demonstrated CD8+CD57+ cell expansion by flow cytometry. Profiles of TCR beta VDJ and CDR3 were generated from a genomic DNA template. TCRdb used MiXCR to reprocess the reads, holding one entry per CDR3 protein. The repertoire holds 250,000 to 350,000 distinct CDR3 sequences, with about 50% as singletons. Sequencing was carried out using sorted CD4+, CD8+, or CD8+CD57+ T cells (not recorded which) from PBMCs. The source is a human donor with aplastic anemia.

This clonotype has at least ten counts. The chain couples TRBV2 to TRBJ2-5; TRBD2 agrees at 7 bases. The CDR3 sequence is 15 residues long. After removal of 7 bases from V and 5 bases from J, the junction contained 13 bases not matched to a gene. Germline CDR1 and CDR2: SNHLY and FYNNEI. The CDR3 here is CASTQYGGSQETQYF. In DNA, the CDR3 is TGTGCCAGCACCCAATACGGCGGGAGTCAGGAGACCCAGTACTTC.

In this sample, this clonotype turned up many times. At one end the junction does not follow the germline gene, possibly because of a read error. The rearrangement uses TRBV5-5 and TRBJ2-7; 7 bases line up with TRBD2. From germline, CDR1 is SGHKS and CDR2 YYEKEE (reference sequence). The CDR3 spans 12 residues. DNA of the CDR3: TGTGCCAGCAGCCCGTGGGGGGGATTAATTTATTTC. Its protein is CASSPWGGLIYF.

The CDR3 region is CASSLRLAGRGADTQYF. For the CDR3, the DNA is TGTGCCAGCAGCTTGCGGCTAGCGGGAAGGGGGGCAGATACGCAGTATTTT. The chain has TRBV7-6 and TRBJ2-3; 9 positions match TRBD2. Unmatched junction bases numbered 11, after V lost 3 bases and J lost 4 bases. Germline CDR1 and CDR2: SGHVS and FNYEAQ. The CDR3 consists of 17 residues.

The table lists this clonotype with many counts. The chain links TRBV15 to TRBJ1-4, with 9 bases aligning to TRBD1. This CDR3 is 14 amino acids long. J lost 7 bases, V lost 3 bases, and 3 bases had no gene match. Germline loops: CDR1 LNHNV, CDR2 YYDKDF (reference sequence). The DNA of the CDR3 is TGTGCCACCAGCAGGGGACAGGGATTTGAAAAACTGTTTTTT. This translates into CATSRGQGFEKLFF.

This sequence joins TRBV24-1 and TRBJ1-2, with 12 bases fitting TRBD1. Germline CDR1 reads KGHDR; CDR2 reads SFDVKD. J lost 6 bases, V lost 6 bases, and 13 bases had no gene match. The CDR3 is made up of 17 amino acids. The CDR3 spells CATSSGTGGLLYDGYTF. DNA for the CDR3: TGTGCCACCAGTTCGGGGACAGGGGGCTTACTATATGATGGCTACACCTTC.